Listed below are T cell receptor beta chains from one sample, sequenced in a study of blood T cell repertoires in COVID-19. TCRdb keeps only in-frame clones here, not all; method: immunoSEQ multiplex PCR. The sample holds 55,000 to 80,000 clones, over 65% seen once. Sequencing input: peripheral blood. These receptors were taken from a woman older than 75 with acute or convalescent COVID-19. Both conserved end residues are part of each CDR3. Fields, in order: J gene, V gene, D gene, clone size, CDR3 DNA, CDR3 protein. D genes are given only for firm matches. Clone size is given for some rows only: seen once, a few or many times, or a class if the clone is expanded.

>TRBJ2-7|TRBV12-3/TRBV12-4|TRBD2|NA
TGTGCCAGCAGTTTGGCGGGGGTCTACGAGCAGTACTTC
CASSLAGVYEQYF
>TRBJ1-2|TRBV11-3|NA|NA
TGTGCCAGCAGCTTAGATGGGGCGGACTATGGCTACACCTTC
CASSLDGADYGYTF
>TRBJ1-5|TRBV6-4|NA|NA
TGTGCCAGCAGTGACCCTAGGGGTCAGCCCCAGCATTTT
CASSDPRGQPQHF
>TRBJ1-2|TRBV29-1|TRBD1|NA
TGCAGCGTTGTGGGGGGCGAAATGACAGGGGGCGATGGCTACACCTTC
CSVVGGEMTGGDGYTF
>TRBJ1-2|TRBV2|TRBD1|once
TGTGCCAGCAGTGTTGGACAGGGGGCATATGGCTACACCTTC
CASSVGQGAYGYTF
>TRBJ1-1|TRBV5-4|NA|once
TGTGCCAGCAGCTTGGTAGGAGGTATGAACACTGAAGCTTTCTTT
CASSLVGGMNTEAFF
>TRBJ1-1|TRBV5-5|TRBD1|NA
TGTGCCAGCAGCTACCGGACAGGGTATATGGCTTTCTTT
CASSYRTGYMAFF
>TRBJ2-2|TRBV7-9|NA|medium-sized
TGTGCCAGCAGCTATAGCGGGAACACCGGGGAGCTGTTTTTT
CASSYSGNTGELFF
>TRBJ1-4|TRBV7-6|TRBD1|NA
TGTGCCAGCAGCCCACGGACAGGGGGTGATAATGAAAAACTGTTTTTT
CASSPRTGGDNEKLFF
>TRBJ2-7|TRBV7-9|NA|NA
TGTGCCAGCAGCTTGGGGGGATTTGCCTACGAGCAGTACTTC
CASSLGGFAYEQYF
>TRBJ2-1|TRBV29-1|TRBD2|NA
TGCAGCGTACGATCTAGCGGCTCCTACAATGAGCAGTTCTTC
CSVRSSGSYNEQFF
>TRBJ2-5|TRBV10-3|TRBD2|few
TGTGCCATCAGTGCGGGAGGAGAGACCCAGTACTTC
CAISAGGETQYF
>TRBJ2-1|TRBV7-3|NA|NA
TGTGCCAGCAGCTTAGAAGCGGGCGTCTACAATGAGCAGTTCTTC
CASSLEAGVYNEQFF
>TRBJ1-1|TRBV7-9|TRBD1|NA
TGTGCCAGCAGCCTGGGGACAGTCTCTGAAGCTTTCTTT
CASSLGTVSEAFF
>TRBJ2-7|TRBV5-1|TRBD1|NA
TGCGCCAGCAGCGAGGGGACAGGGCCCTACGAGCAGTACTTC
CASSEGTGPYEQYF
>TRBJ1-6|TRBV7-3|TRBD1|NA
TGTGCCAGCAGCTCAGGGGGCTCAAATTCACCCCTCCACTTT
CASSSGGSNSPLHF
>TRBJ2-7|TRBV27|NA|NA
TGTGCCAGCAGTTTATCGGCAGGGAACTCCTACGAGCAGTACTTC
CASSLSAGNSYEQYF
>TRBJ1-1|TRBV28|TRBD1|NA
TGTGCCAGCAGTCGGCCCAGGGGGCGAATTCCATCGACTGAAGCTTTCTTT
CASSRPRGRIPSTEAFF
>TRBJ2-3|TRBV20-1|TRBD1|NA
TGCAGTGCTAGTTCGGACAGGGGGCTATATACGCAGTATTTT
CSASSDRGLYTQYF
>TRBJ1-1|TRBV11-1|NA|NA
TGTGCCAGCAGCATTCGCAGGGAAGTCACTGAAGCTTTCTTT
CASSIRREVTEAFF
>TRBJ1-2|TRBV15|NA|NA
TGTGCCACCAGCAGAGATATTTCGGGGTCCAACTATGGCTACACCTTC
CATSRDISGSNYGYTF
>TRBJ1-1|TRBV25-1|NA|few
TGTGCCAGCAGTACATACAGGTCGAACACTGAAGCTTTCTTT
CASSTYRSNTEAFF